The next 15 T cell receptor beta chains were all read from a single sample in a study of radiotherapy plus CTLA-4 blockade in lung cancer. This table comes from immunoSEQ multiplex PCR, and its TCRdb copy is limited to in-frame clones, with some not included. The sample lists over 85,000 clones, just over 85% occurring once. The sample consisted of peripheral blood, taken from a patient treated with radiotherapy plus ipilimumab. The receptors were gathered from a human donor with non-small cell lung cancer that progressed on radiotherapy plus ipilimumab.

The rearrangement joins TRBV19 to TRBJ1-1, with D perhaps matching TRBD1 (5 bases). The CDR3 is 14 residues long. Germline CDR1 is LNHDA and CDR2 is SQIVND (reference sequence). The ends were cut back, 3 bases at V and 4 bases at J, with 12 bases in the middle. The CDR3 nucleotides are TGTGCCAGTAGTATGGGGGGGTTCCGCACTGAAGCTTTCTTT. Amino acid sequence: CASSMGGFRTEAFF.

This clone occurred a few times. DNA for the CDR3: TGCAGTTGGAATACCAAAGAGACCCAGTACTTC. This translates into CSWNTKETQYF. This chain connects TRBV20-1 to TRBJ2-5; D uncertain. The CDR3 has 11 residues. The ends were cut back, 8 bases at V and 3 bases at J, with 10 bases in the middle. Germline CDR1 DFQATT, CDR2 SNEGSKA (reference sequence).

This chain uses TRBV6-5 with TRBJ1-2; D is possibly TRBD1 (5 bases). V was shortened by 2 bases and J by 8 bases, with 12 bases between the two germline ends. The length of the CDR3 is 13 residues. Germline CDR1 is MNHEY and CDR2 is SVGAGI. CDR3 nucleotides: TGTGCCAGCAGTTACAGGCAGGGCGACGGCTACACCTTC. It specifies CASSYRQGDGYTF.

This sequence joins TRBV13 and TRBJ2-7; 7 bases map to TRBD1. The V segment lost 5 bases and the J segment 2 bases; nucleotides outside the gene matches: 6. This CDR3 is built from 14 residues. Germline-derived CDR1 and CDR2 are PRHDT and FYEKMQ (reference sequence). In nucleotides, the CDR3 is TGTGCCAGCAGCCAACACGGGACAGCCTACGAGCAGTACTTC. Protein product: CASSQHGTAYEQYF.

This clone was picked up a small number of times. This chain links TRBV18 with TRBJ2-1, with D possibly being TRBD1 (6 bases). The CDR3 is made up of 15 amino acids. V was shortened by 1 base and J by 5 bases, with 12 bases between the two germline ends. CDR1 and CDR2 from the germline V gene are KGHSH and LQKENI. This CDR3 is CASSPQAGVDNEQFF. The DNA for the CDR3 is TGTGCCAGCTCACCACAGGCAGGGGTCGACAATGAGCAGTTCTTC.

This sequence joins TRBV18 and TRBJ1-2, with D unclear. Germline CDR1 KGHSH, CDR2 LQKENI. This CDR3 region has 15 residues. V lost 2 bases and J lost 3, with 13 bases in between. The CDR3 DNA reads as TGTGCCAGCTCACCAGAAGGTAAAACCCACTATGGCTACACCTTC. Its translation: CASSPEGKTHYGYTF.

V usage is TRBV7-9 and J usage is TRBJ1-1, with D unclear. V lost 0 bases to trimming and J lost 7 bases, with 9 bases between them. In germline, CDR1 is SEHNR, CDR2 FQNEAQ (reference sequence). CDR3 size: 13 residues. The CDR3 nucleotides read TGTGCCAGCAGCTTAGCGTTTGGCAATGAAGCTTTCTTT. It specifies CASSLAFGNEAFF.

The chain combines TRBV7-9 with TRBJ2-5, with 10 nucleotides matching TRBD2. The CDR3 is 17 residues long. V trimming: 7 bases; J trimming: 5 bases; junction bases outside the gene matches: 16. Germline CDR1 and CDR2: SEHNR and FQNEAQ (reference sequence). The CDR3 region has the DNA TGTGCCAGCACCCCCTTAGAAGCGGGAGGGAAGGGTGAGACCCAGTACTTC. This codes for CASTPLEAGGKGETQYF.

This clone was seen only a few times. This sample also contains other DNA sequences that code for the same CDR3. J is TRBJ1-1 and V is TRBV9; D gene unclear. Germline CDR1 SGDLS, CDR2 YYNGEE. Trimming took off 0 bases at V and 2 bases at J, with 5 bases between the two ends. The CDR3 is 13 residues long. CDR3 coding DNA: TGTGCCAGCAGCGTAGACCAAAACACTGAAGCTTTCTTT. Amino acid sequence: CASSVDQNTEAFF.

Worth noting for this clone: The junction departs from germline at one end; a sequencing error may be responsible. The chain employs TRBV6-1 and TRBJ2-5, with D possibly being TRBD1 or TRBD2 (5 bases each). Germline CDR1 MNHNS, CDR2 SASEGT. This CDR3 is built from 17 residues. The CDR3 protein is CASSDTPPGTLREAQYF. CDR3 in DNA: TGTGCCAGCAGTGATACCCCCCCCGGGACCCTAAGAGAGGCCCAGTACTTC.

The rearrangement links TRBV6-4 to TRBJ1-5; 7 bases match TRBD1. The germline V gene encodes CDR1 MRHNA and CDR2 SNTAGT. Losses at the gene ends were 3 bases for V and 6 bases for J; bases not matched to a gene: 2. This CDR3 contains 13 residues. The CDR3 loop reads CASSEGTAQPQHF. For the CDR3, the DNA is TGTGCCAGCAGTGAAGGGACAGCTCAGCCCCAGCATTTT.

The chain is built from TRBV29-1 and TRBJ2-7; 11 positions match TRBD2. Trimming removed 4 bases from V and 0 bases from J; junction bases left unmatched: 11. This CDR3 contains 17 residues. CDR1 is SQVTM and CDR2 is ANQGSEA in the germline V gene. As DNA, the CDR3 is TGCAGCGTTGGCGGATGGACTAGCGGGCCCAGCTCCTACGAGCAGTACTTC. It is translated as CSVGGWTSGPSSYEQYF.

The V gene is TRBV19, the J gene TRBJ1-4; 7 nucleotides align to TRBD1. V lost 3 bases, J lost 8 bases, and 9 bases stayed unmatched. Germline V gene data show CDR1 as LNHDA and CDR2 as SQIVND (reference sequence). This CDR3 region has 15 residues. The CDR3 region has the DNA TGTGCCAGTAGTATCCTAGGGGGCGGAGGCGAAAAACTGTTTTTT. Its translation is CASSILGGGGEKLFF.

This clone was seen once. V is TRBV29-1 and J is TRBJ2-1, with unresolved D. Germline assignment: CDR1 SQVTM and CDR2 ANQGSEA. The V gene lost 4 bases and the J gene lost 9 bases, with 10 bases spanning the gap. The CDR3 is 11 amino acids. CDR3 loop: CSVAGQPEQFF. The CDR3 region has the DNA TGCAGCGTTGCCGGTCAGCCTGAGCAGTTCTTC.

The chain links TRBV11-3 to TRBJ1-1; TRBD1 agrees at 8 bases. This CDR3 is 14 amino acids long. J gave up 5 bases and V 5 bases, and 7 bases lay outside the gene matches. Germline CDR1 SGHNT, CDR2 YENEEA. The CDR3 coding sequence is TGTGCCAGCAGCCGAACCAGGGGGCGAACTGAAGCTTTCTTT. Translating gives CASSRTRGRTEAFF.